A selection of T cell receptor beta chains follows, all from one sample in a study of cytomegalovirus exposure and HLA in healthy donors. The protocol was immunoSEQ multiplex PCR, while the TCRdb copy is restricted to in-frame clones and leaves out a portion. The repertoire includes 100,000 to 150,000 clones, under 85% of them detected once, and 10% to 15% sits in the top ten. Sequencing input: PBMCs. The source of these receptors is a woman between 35 and 50 years old in good health and CMV-seropositive. Both conserved end residues are part of each CDR3. D genes are given only for firm matches. Clone size is shown for a subset of rows, as once, few, many or a class of expanded clone.

d_call	v_call	clone_size	j_call	cdr3_aa	cdr3_nt
TRBD2	TRBV15	NA	TRBJ2-1	CATFWREANEQFF	TGTGCCACCTTTTGGCGGGAGGCGAATGAGCAGTTCTTC
NA	TRBV30	NA	TRBJ2-5	CAWSVRGGTRETQYF	TGTGCCTGGAGTGTACGGGGAGGAACTCGGGAGACCCAGTACTTC
TRBD2	TRBV30	NA	TRBJ2-3	CAWSPALAGGSNTDTQYF	TGTGCCTGGAGTCCCGCTCTAGCGGGAGGTTCAAACACAGATACGCAGTATTTT
NA	TRBV5-4	NA	TRBJ2-5	CASSFDRETQYF	TGTGCCAGCAGTTTTGACAGGGAGACCCAGTACTTC
TRBD2	TRBV7-9	NA	TRBJ2-5	CASSLGPSGRETQYF	TGTGCCAGCAGCTTAGGGCCTAGCGGGAGGGAGACCCAGTACTTC
NA	TRBV19	NA	TRBJ2-6	CASSKLTSGANVLTF	TGTGCCAGTAGTAAGCTGACTTCTGGGGCCAACGTCCTGACTTTC
TRBD2	TRBV11-2	NA	TRBJ2-1	CASSLGLAEYNEQFF	TGTGCCAGCAGCCTGGGACTAGCGGAGTACAATGAGCAGTTCTTC
NA	TRBV5-1	NA	TRBJ2-1	CASSLVADSYNEQFF	TGCGCCAGCAGCTTGGTAGCGGACTCCTACAATGAGCAGTTCTTC
TRBD1	TRBV18	NA	TRBJ1-4	CASSSGQGREKLFF	TGTGCCAGCTCCTCAGGACAGGGGCGAGAAAAACTGTTTTTT
TRBD1	TRBV6-1	NA	TRBJ1-3	CASSEKGQGNFLHSGNTIYF	TGTGCCAGCAGTGAAAAGGGACAGGGGAACTTCTTGCACTCTGGAAACACCATATATTTT
NA	TRBV19	NA	TRBJ1-2	CASSIALTGHYGYTF	TGTGCCAGTAGTATAGCCCTGACAGGACACTATGGCTACACCTTC
TRBD1	TRBV2	NA	TRBJ1-1	CASSATQGRNTEAFF	TGTGCCAGCAGTGCGACACAGGGGAGGAACACTGAAGCTTTCTTT
TRBD1	TRBV28	few	TRBJ1-5	CASSPSGTVHQPQHF	TGTGCCAGCAGCCCGTCCGGGACAGTCCATCAGCCCCAGCATTTT
TRBD1	TRBV5-6	NA	TRBJ1-2	CASSLTRQGYGYTF	TGTGCCAGCAGCTTGACTCGACAGGGGTACGGCTACACCTTC